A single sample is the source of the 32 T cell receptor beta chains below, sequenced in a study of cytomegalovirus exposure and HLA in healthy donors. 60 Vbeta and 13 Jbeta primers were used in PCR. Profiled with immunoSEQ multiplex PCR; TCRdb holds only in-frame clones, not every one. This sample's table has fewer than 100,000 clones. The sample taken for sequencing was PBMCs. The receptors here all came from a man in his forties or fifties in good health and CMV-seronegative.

CDR3 bases: TGTGCCATCAGCGAGGACAGGGGAAGGTCCGTGTATGGCTACACCTTC. It codes for CAISEDRGRSVYGYTF. The chain employs TRBV10-3 and TRBJ1-2; 9 bases fit TRBD1. The V and J ends lost 6 bases and 5 bases, in that order; junction bases with no gene match: 13. The CDR3 sequence is 16 residues long. Germline-derived CDR1 and CDR2 are ENHRY and SYGVKD.

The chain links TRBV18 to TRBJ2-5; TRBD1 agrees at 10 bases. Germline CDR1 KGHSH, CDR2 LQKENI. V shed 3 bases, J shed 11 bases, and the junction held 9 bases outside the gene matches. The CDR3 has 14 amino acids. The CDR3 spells CASSPGQGQGEQYF. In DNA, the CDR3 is TGTGCCAGCTCACCGGGACAGGGGCAAGGAGAGCAGTACTTC. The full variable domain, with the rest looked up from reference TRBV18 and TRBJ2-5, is NAGVMQNPRHLVRRRGQEARLRCSPMKGHSHVYWYRQLPEEGLKFMVYLQKENIIDESGMPKERFSAEFPKEGPSILRIQQVVRGDSAAYFCASSPGQGQGEQYFGPGTRLLVL.

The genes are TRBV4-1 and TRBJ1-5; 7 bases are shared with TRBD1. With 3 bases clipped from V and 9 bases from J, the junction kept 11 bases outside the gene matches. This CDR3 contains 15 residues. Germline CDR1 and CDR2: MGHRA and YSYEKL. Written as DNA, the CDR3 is TGCGCCAGCAGCCACCCCGGACAGGCAAAAGGGCCCCAGCATTTT. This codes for CASSHPGQAKGPQHF.

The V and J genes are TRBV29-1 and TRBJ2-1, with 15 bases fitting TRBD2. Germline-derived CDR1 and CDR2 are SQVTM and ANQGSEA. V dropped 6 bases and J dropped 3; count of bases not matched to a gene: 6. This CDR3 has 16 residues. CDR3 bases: TGCAGCGTCTCCGGGACTAGCGGGGGGCTCTACAATGAGCAGTTCTTC. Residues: CSVSGTSGGLYNEQFF.

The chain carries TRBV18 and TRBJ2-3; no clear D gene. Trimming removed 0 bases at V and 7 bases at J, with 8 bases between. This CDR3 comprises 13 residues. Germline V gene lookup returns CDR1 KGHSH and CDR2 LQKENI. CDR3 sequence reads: CASSPPAVNTQYF. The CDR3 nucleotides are TGTGCCAGCTCACCACCGGCGGTCAATACGCAGTATTTT.

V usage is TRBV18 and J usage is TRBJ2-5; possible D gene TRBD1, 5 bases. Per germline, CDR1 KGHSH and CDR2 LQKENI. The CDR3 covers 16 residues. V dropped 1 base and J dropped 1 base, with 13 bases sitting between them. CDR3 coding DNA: TGTGCCAGCTCACCACAAGTGACAGCCTTCCAAGAGACCCAGTACTTC. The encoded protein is CASSPQVTAFQETQYF.

The chain's CDR3 is CAIIYSGATNEKLFF. The CDR3 nucleotides are TGTGCCATCATATATTCCGGGGCAACTAATGAAAAACTGTTTTTT. This rearrangement joins TRBV6-1 to TRBJ1-4; D is unresolved. The CDR3 is 15 residues long. Germline-derived CDR1 and CDR2 are MNHNS and SASEGT. The germline V and J ends were trimmed by 10 bases and 0 bases, with 15 bases remaining between them.

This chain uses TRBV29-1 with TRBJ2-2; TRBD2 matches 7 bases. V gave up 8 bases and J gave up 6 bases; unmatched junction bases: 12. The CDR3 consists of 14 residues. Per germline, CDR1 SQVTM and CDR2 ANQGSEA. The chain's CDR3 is CSLKGTIKAGELFF. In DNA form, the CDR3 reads TGCAGCCTTAAGGGGACTATTAAGGCCGGGGAGCTGTTTTTT.

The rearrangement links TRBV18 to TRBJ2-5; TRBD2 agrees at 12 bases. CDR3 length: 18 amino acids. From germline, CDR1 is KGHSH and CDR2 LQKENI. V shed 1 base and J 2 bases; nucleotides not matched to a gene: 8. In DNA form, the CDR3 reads TGTGCCAGCTCACCACGACTAGCGGGGGCCCAAGGGCAAGAGACCCAGTACTTC. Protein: CASSPRLAGAQGQETQYF.

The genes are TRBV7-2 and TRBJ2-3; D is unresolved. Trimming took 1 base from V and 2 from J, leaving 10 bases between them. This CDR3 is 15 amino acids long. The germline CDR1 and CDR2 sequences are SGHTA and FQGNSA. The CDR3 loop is CASSLVLSYTDTQYF. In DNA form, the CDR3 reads TGTGCCAGCAGCTTAGTATTGAGCTACACAGATACGCAGTATTTT.

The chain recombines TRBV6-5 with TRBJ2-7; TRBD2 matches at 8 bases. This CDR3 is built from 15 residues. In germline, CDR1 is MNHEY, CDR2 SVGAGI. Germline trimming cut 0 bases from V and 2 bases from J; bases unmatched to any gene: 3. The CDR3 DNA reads TGTGCCAGCAGTTACTCGATCGGGGGGGCCTACGAGCAGTACTTC. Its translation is CASSYSIGGAYEQYF.

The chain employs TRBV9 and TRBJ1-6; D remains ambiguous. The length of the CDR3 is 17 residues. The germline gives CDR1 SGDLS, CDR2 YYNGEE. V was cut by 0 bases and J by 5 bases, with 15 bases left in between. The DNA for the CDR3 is TGTGCCAGCAGCGTAGGAGTTTCGGGGTCGGATAATTCACCCCTCCACTTT. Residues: CASSVGVSGSDNSPLHF.

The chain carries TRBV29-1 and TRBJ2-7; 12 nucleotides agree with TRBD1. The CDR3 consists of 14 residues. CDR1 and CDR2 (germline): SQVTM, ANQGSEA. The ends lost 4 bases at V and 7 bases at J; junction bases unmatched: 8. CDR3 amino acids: CSVGSGQGAVEQYF. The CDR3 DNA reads TGCAGCGTTGGCTCGGGACAGGGGGCTGTTGAGCAGTACTTC.

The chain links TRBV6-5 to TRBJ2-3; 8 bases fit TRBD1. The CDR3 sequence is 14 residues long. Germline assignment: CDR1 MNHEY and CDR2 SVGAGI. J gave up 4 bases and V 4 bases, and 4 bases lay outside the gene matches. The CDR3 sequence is CASSWAGGSDTQYF. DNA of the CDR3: TGTGCCAGCAGTTGGGCAGGGGGCTCAGATACGCAGTATTTT.

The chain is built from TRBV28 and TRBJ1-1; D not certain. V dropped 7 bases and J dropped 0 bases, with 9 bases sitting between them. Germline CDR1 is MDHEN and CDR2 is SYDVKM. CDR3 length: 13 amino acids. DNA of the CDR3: TGTGCCAGCATTCGAGCCATGAACACTGAAGCTTTCTTT. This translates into CASIRAMNTEAFF.

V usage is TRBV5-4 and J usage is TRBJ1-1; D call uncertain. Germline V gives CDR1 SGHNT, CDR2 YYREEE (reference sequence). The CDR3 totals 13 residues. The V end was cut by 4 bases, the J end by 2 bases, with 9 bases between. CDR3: CASSLDLNTEAFF. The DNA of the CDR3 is TGTGCCAGCAGCCTGGACCTAAACACTGAAGCTTTCTTT.

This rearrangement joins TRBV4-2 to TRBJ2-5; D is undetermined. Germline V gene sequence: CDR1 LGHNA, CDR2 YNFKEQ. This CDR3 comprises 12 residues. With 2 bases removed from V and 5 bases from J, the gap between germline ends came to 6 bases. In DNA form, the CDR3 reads TGTGCCAGCAGCCAAACCGGTGAGACCCAGTACTTC. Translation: CASSQTGETQYF.

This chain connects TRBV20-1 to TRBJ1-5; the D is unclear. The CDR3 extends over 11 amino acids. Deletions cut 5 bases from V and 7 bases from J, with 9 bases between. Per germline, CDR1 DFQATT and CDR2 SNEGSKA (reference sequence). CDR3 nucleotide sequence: TGCAGTGCTGGGCACGCCCAGCCCCAGCATTTT. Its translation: CSAGHAQPQHF.

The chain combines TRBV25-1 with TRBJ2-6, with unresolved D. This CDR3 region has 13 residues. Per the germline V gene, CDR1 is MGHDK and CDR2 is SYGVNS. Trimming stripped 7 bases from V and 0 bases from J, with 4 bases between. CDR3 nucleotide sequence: TGTGCCAGCAAGAGCTCTGGGGCCAACGTCCTGACTTTC. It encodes CASKSSGANVLTF.

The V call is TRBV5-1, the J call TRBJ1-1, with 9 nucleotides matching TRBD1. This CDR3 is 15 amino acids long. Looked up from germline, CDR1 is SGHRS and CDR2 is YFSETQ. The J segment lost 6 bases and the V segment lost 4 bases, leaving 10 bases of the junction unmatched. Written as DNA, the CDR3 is TGCGCCAGCAGCCCATTACAGGGGGCTGGTTCTGAAGCTTTCTTT. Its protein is CASSPLQGAGSEAFF.

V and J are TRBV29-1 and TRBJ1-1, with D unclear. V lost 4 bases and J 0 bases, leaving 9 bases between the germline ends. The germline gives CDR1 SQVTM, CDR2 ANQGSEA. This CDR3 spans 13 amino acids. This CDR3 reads CSVAGVMNTEAFF. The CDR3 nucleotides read TGCAGCGTTGCCGGGGTTATGAACACTGAAGCTTTCTTT.

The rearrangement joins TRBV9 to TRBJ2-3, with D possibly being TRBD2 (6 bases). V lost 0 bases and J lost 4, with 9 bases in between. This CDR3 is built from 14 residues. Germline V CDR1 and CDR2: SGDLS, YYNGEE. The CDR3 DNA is TGTGCCAGCAGCGTAGGACTAGTTCCAGATACGCAGTATTTT. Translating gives CASSVGLVPDTQYF.

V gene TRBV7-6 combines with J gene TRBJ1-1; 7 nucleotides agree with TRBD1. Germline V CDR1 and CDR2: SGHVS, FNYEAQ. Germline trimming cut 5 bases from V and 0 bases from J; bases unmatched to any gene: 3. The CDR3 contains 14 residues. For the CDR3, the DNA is TGTGCCAGCAGCAGGGACAGCTTGAACACTGAAGCTTTCTTT. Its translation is CASSRDSLNTEAFF.

This chain's CDR3 is CASSGDSLYQETQYF. The CDR3 nucleotides are TGTGCCAGCAGCGGGGACAGCTTGTACCAAGAGACCCAGTACTTC. The chain uses TRBV9 and TRBJ2-5; TRBD1 matches at 7 bases. The length of the CDR3 is 15 residues. The V segment lost 3 bases and the J segment 0 bases; nucleotides outside the gene matches: 5. The V gene's germline CDR1 is SGDLS and CDR2 YYNGEE. Looking up the rest from reference TRBV9 and TRBJ2-5 gives the full variable domain: DSGVTQTPKHLITATGQRVTLRCSPRSGDLSVYWYQQSLDQGLQFLIQYYNGEERAKGNILERFSAQQFPDLHSELNLSSLELGDSALYFCASSGDSLYQETQYFGPGTRLLVL.

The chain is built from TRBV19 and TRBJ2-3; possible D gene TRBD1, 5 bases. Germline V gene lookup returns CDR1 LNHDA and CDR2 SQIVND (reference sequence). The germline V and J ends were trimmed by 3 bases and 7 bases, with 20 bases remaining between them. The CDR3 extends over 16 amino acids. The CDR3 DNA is TGTGCCAGTAGTATGGACATGGATACCGCACAATATACGCAGTATTTT. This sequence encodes CASSMDMDTAQYTQYF.

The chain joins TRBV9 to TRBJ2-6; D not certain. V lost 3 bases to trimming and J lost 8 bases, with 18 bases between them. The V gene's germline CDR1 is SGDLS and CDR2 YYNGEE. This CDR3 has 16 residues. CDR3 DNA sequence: TGTGCCAGCAGCGAACACGCATCCTCTTTCCCCAACGTCCTGACTTTC. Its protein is CASSEHASSFPNVLTF.

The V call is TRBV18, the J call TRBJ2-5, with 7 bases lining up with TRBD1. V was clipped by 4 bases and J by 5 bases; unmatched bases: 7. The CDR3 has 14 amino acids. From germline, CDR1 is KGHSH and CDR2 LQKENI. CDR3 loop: CASSRQGRGETQYF. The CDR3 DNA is TGTGCCAGCTCACGACAGGGAAGGGGTGAGACCCAGTACTTC.

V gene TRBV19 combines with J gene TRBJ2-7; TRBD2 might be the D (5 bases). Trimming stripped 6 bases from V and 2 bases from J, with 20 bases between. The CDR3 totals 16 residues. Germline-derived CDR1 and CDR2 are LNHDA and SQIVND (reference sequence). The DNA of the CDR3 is TGTGCCAGTAGCTCGACCGGGGTGAGCTTCGCCTACGAGCAGTACTTC. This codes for CASSSTGVSFAYEQYF. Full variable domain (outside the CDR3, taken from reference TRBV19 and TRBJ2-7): DGGITQSPKYLFRKEGQNVTLSCEQNLNHDAMYWYRQDPGQGLRLIYYSQIVNDFQKGDIAEGYSVSREKKESFPLTVTSAQKNPTAFYLCASSSTGVSFAYEQYFGPGTRLTVT.

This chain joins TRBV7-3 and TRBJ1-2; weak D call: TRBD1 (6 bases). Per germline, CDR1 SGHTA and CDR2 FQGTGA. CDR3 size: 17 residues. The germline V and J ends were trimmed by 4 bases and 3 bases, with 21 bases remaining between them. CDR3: CASSYSPQGQYHYGYTF. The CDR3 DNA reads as TGTGCCAGCAGCTATTCTCCACAGGGCCAGTATCACTATGGCTACACCTTC.

CDR3 nucleotides: TGTGCCAGCAGCGTAGCTGTGGAGGGAAGTGGAGGGAGGGACACTGAAGCTTTCTTT. Its translation is CASSVAVEGSGGRDTEAFF. The V call is TRBV9, the J call TRBJ1-1; D gene uncertain. In germline, CDR1 is SGDLS, CDR2 YYNGEE. The CDR3 consists of 19 residues. The V end was cut by 0 bases, the J end by 3 bases, with 24 bases between. Using reference TRBV9 and TRBJ1-1 for the parts outside the CDR3, the full variable domain is DSGVTQTPKHLITATGQRVTLRCSPRSGDLSVYWYQQSLDQGLQFLIQYYNGEERAKGNILERFSAQQFPDLHSELNLSSLELGDSALYFCASSVAVEGSGGRDTEAFFGQGTRLTVV.

CDR3 residues: CASSRSGTRELFF. The CDR3 DNA sequence: TGCGCCAGCAGCCGATCCGGGACAAGGGAGCTGTTTTTT. This sequence joins TRBV4-3 and TRBJ2-2, with D possibly being TRBD1 (6 bases). Germline lookup yields CDR1 LGHNA and CDR2 YSLEER. V shed 4 bases and J shed 9 bases, with 12 bases lying between them. This CDR3 has 13 residues.

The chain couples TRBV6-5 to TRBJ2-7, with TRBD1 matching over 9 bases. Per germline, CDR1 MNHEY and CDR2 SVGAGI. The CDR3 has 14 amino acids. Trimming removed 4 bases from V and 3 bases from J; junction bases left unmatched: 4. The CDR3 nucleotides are TGTGCCAGCAGTTTAAACAGGGGGCTCTACGAGCAGTACTTC. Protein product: CASSLNRGLYEQYF.